The clone carrying this T cell receptor (beta chain) was seen only once. Its target is not known. This sample was taken from a study of shared clonotypes between healthy human individuals. The CDR3 length is 14 residues. The V gene's germline CDR1 is MNHEY and CDR2 SMNVEV (reference sequence). V was cut by 6 bases and J by 0 bases, with 12 bases left in between. Free of recent acute infections or vaccinations, the donors were healthy HIV-negative adults. General study findings and limits: Naive CD4 clonotypes were shared across a handful of donors at 4% to 5%. The sole specimen, blood, was sampled, and tissue repertoires likely differ.

Only in-frame clones appear in the TCRdb table, and some are missing; sequencing was by immunoSEQ multiplex PCR. The sample has about 1.5 million clones, 95% to 99% seen once. This chain connects TRBV27 to TRBJ2-7, with D possibly being TRBD1 (5 bases). The sequence came from a man younger than 45 in good health. Sequencing used naive CD4+ T cells sorted from blood. The subset here: CD45RA+ positively selected. The CDR3 DNA reads as TGTGCCAGCAGCAGTCTGGACACCTCCTACGAGCAGTACTTC. Its protein product is CASSSLDTSYEQYF.